The 4 T cell receptor beta chains below come from one sample, sequenced in a study of neurological immune-mediated disorders. Via MiXCR, TCRdb re-called the 5' RACE reads, giving one row per CDR3 protein. This table has 45,000 to 50,000 distinct CDR3 sequences, around 4.3% appearing once. Input material: PBMCs. All receptors derive from an older woman with multiple sclerosis.

The V gene is TRBV7-2, the J gene TRBJ2-7, with D maybe TRBD1 (6 bases). Trimming cost V 5 bases and J 3 bases, with 14 bases left between them. The CDR3 contains 14 residues. Germline loops: CDR1 SGHTA, CDR2 FQGNSA. CDR3 DNA sequence: TGTGCCAGCAGCCCCCAGGGGCTGGTCTACGAGCAGTACTTC. It specifies CASSPQGLVYEQYF.

There are many counts of this clonotype. This rearrangement joins TRBV20-1 to TRBJ1-2; no reliable D call. Germline values: CDR1 DFQATT, CDR2 SNEGSKA (reference sequence). The CDR3 length is 12 residues. The V end lost 3 bases, the J end lost 8 bases, and 13 bases lay between the germline ends. CDR3 nucleotide sequence: TGCAGTGCTAGTGTGGGCTTGGGCGGCTACACCTTC. Translation gives CSASVGLGGYTF.

In its sample, this clonotype was seen many times. This sequence joins TRBV5-1 and TRBJ2-6; 7 bases agree with TRBD1. This CDR3 region has 14 residues. CDR1 is SGHRS, CDR2 YFSETQ, per germline. Trimming took 4 bases from V and 11 from J; bases not matched to a gene: 9. The CDR3 region is CASSPGTAADVLTF. CDR3 DNA: TGCGCCAGCAGCCCCGGGACAGCCGCGGACGTCCTGACTTTC.

CDR3 in DNA: TGCAGCGCCGGGGACAGGGATGGCGGCTACACCTTC. Protein product: CSAGDRDGGYTF. The chain is built from TRBV29-1 and TRBJ1-2; 9 bases are shared with TRBD1. The ends lost 7 bases at V and 8 bases at J; junction bases unmatched: 8. The CDR3 spans 12 residues. Germline V gives CDR1 SQVTM, CDR2 ANQGSEA.